This TCR beta chain was obtained from a study of identical twins. The study's findings and limits: Abundant beta clonotypes from cord blood bore fewer insertions; memory repertoires lacked this pattern. Out-of-frame alpha sequences common to twins exhibited a surplus of low generation probability. Not following the same donors, the study drew its conclusions from cross-sectional statistical analysis. For out-of-frame beta sequences, excess twin sharing was weaker.

The CDR3 is 15 residues long. CDR1 and CDR2 from the germline V gene are LGHNA and YSLEER. With 0 bases clipped from V and 5 bases from J, the junction kept 5 bases outside the gene matches. TCRdb redid the calling of the 5' RACE reads with MiXCR, one entry per CDR3 protein. Here the sample spans approximately 590,000 distinct CDR3 sequences, more than 9% being singletons. Turning to this clonotype: Its cognate antigen is unknown.

This same sample was also part of a study on yellow fever vaccine responses in identical twins.

This rearrangement joins TRBV4-3 to TRBJ2-5; 8 bases match TRBD1. The source is a woman between 18 and 29 years old in good health. Material: PBMCs. The CDR3, as DNA: TGCGCCAGCAGCCAAGAGGACAGGGCGGGGGAGACCCAGTACTTC. It specifies CASSQEDRAGETQYF.